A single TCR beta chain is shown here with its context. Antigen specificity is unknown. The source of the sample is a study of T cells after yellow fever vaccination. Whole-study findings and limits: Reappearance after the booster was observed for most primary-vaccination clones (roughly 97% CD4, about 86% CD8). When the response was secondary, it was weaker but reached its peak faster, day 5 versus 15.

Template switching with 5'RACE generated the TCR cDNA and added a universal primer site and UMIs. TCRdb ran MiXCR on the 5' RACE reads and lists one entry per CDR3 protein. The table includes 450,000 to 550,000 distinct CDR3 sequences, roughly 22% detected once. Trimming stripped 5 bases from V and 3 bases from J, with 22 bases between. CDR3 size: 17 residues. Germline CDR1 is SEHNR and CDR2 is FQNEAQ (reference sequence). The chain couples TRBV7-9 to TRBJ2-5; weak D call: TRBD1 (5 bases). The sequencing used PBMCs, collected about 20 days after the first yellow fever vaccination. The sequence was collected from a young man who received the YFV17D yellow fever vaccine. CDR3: CASSREMSVQGEETQYF. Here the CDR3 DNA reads TGTGCCAGCAGCCGAGAGATGAGTGTGCAGGGTGAAGAGACCCAGTACTTC.